These 32 T cell receptor beta chains share one sample of origin, sequenced in a study of T cell clones after liver transplantation. Produced via immunoSEQ multiplex PCR; TCRdb's table is partial and in-frame only. The profile shows 72,000 or so clones, around four fifths of them singletons. The input for sequencing was CD4+ T cells from blood, taken at the 22-month timepoint. These receptors all stem from a human patient who received a liver transplant. Some T cells may trace back to the graft donor.

The V gene is TRBV28, the J gene TRBJ2-3; TRBD2 is a possible D gene (6 bases). CDR1 is MDHEN and CDR2 is SYDVKM in the germline V gene. The CDR3 loop spans 14 amino acids. Trimming took 2 bases from V and 5 from J, leaving 11 bases between them. CDR3 protein: CASSLGGRRDTQYF. CDR3 coding DNA: TGTGCCAGCAGTTTAGGAGGGAGACGAGATACGCAGTATTTT.

This clone was found a few times. V gene TRBV6-5 combines with J gene TRBJ2-3, with D maybe TRBD1 (6 bases). The length of the CDR3 is 14 residues. V lost 10 bases, J lost 1 base, and 15 bases lay in between. The germline V gene encodes CDR1 MNHEY and CDR2 SVGAGI. The CDR3 spells CATMGARGTDTQYF. DNA of the CDR3: TGTGCCACCATGGGGGCCAGGGGCACAGATACGCAGTATTTT.

This rearrangement joins TRBV5-1 to TRBJ2-2; 7 positions agree with TRBD1. The CDR3 loop spans 13 amino acids. Unmatched junction bases numbered 7, after V lost 4 bases and J lost 10 bases. Germline lookup yields CDR1 SGHRS and CDR2 YFSETQ. The CDR3 sequence is CASSTRGSEELFF. CDR3 DNA sequence: TGCGCCAGCAGCACCAGGGGGAGCGAGGAGCTGTTTTTT. The variable domain in full, with the rest retrieved from reference TRBV5-1 and TRBJ2-2, is KAGVTQTPRYLIKTRGQQVTLSCSPISGHRSVSWYQQTPGQGLQFLFEYFSETQRNKGNFPGRFSGRQFSNSRSEMNVSTLELGDSALYLCASSTRGSEELFFGEGSRLTVL.

The chain recombines TRBV5-5 with TRBJ1-1; no reliable D call. The CDR3 covers 13 residues. CDR1 and CDR2 (germline): SGHKS, YYEKEE (reference sequence). The V end lost 2 bases, the J end lost 1 base, and 6 bases lay between the germline ends. For the CDR3, the DNA is TGTGCCAGCAGCTTAATATCGAACACTGAAGCTTTCTTT. As protein: CASSLISNTEAFF.

The chain recombines TRBV14 with TRBJ2-1, with 7 bases that match TRBD1. Per the germline V gene, CDR1 is SGHDN and CDR2 is FVKESK. CDR3 length equals 15 residues. V lost 3 bases, J lost 11 bases, and 13 bases stayed unmatched. This CDR3 is CASSQDSGTARQQFF. CDR3 nucleotides: TGTGCCAGCAGCCAGGACTCCGGGACAGCCCGACAGCAGTTCTTC.

The chain links TRBV6-5 to TRBJ2-7; TRBD2 agrees at 7 bases. The CDR3 totals 15 residues. J gave up 2 bases and V 6 bases, and 10 bases lay outside the gene matches. Germline CDR1 reads MNHEY; CDR2 reads SVGAGI. The DNA for the CDR3 is TGTGCCAGCAGAAACCCGGGAGGTAGAACCTACGAGCAGTACTTC. It encodes CASRNPGGRTYEQYF.

The genes are TRBV2 and TRBJ2-1, with 10 bases identical to TRBD2. Germline loops: CDR1 SNHLY, CDR2 FYNNEI. The CDR3 runs to 17 residues. V lost 0 bases, J lost 10 bases, and 12 bases stayed unmatched. The CDR3, as DNA: TGTGCCAGCAGTGAAGCGAAGTCACGAGCGGGAGGGGGAGAGCAGTTCTTC. Its translation: CASSEAKSRAGGGEQFF.

The rearrangement links TRBV7-2 to TRBJ2-3; TRBD2 matches at 11 bases. There are 16 residues in the CDR3. V lost 6 bases and J lost 0; bases outside the gene matches: 5. Germline lookup yields CDR1 SGHTA and CDR2 FQGNSA. CDR3 protein: CASSRLAGPSTDTQYF. The CDR3 nucleotides are TGTGCCAGCAGTAGACTAGCGGGGCCTAGCACAGATACGCAGTATTTT. The complete variable domain, with remaining parts taken from reference TRBV7-2 and TRBJ2-3, reads GAGVSQSPSNKVTEKGKDVELRCDPISGHTALYWYRQSLGQGLEFLIYFQGNSAPDKSGLPSDRFSAERTGGSVSTLTIQRTQQEDSAVYLCASSRLAGPSTDTQYFGPGTRLTVL.

The CDR3 bases are TGTGCCAGCAGCCAAGATGGAAGGGATGAGACCCAGTACTTC. Its protein product is CASSQDGRDETQYF. The chain is built from TRBV4-2 and TRBJ2-5; D is ambiguous. This CDR3 has 14 amino acids. CDR1 LGHNA and CDR2 YNFKEQ come from the germline V gene. V dropped 0 bases and J dropped 5 bases, with 10 bases sitting between them.

V is TRBV19 and J is TRBJ2-3; D is unclear. This CDR3 is 16 amino acids long. Germline V gene sequence: CDR1 LNHDA, CDR2 SQIVND (reference sequence). V was clipped by 5 bases and J by 0 bases, with 15 bases between them. The CDR3 bases are TGTGCCAGTAGTTCCCCCTGGGGTCCTAGCACAGATACGCAGTATTTT. Translated, it gives CASSSPWGPSTDTQYF.

The J gene is TRBJ2-3, the V gene TRBV29-1; weak D call: TRBD2 (6 bases). Germline V gene data show CDR1 as SQVTM and CDR2 as ANQGSEA. The CDR3 spans 12 residues. V lost 6 bases, J lost 6 bases, and 13 bases lay in between. The CDR3 sequence is CSVMTSEDTQYF. The DNA for the CDR3 is TGCAGCGTCATGACTAGTGAGGATACGCAGTATTTT.

The chain uses TRBV7-9 and TRBJ2-1; a weak D match, TRBD2 (6 bases). Looked up from germline, CDR1 is SEHNR and CDR2 is FQNEAQ (reference sequence). Trimming removed 1 base at V and 16 bases at J, with 17 bases between. The CDR3 totals 13 residues. The DNA for the CDR3 is TGTGCCAGCAGCTTAGGCTCAGCAGAGGAGGGATTCTTC. Protein: CASSLGSAEEGFF. Together with reference TRBV7-9 and TRBJ2-1, the CDR3 gives the full variable domain: DTGVSQNPRHKITKRGQNVTFRCDPISEHNRLYWYRQTLGQGPEFLTYFQNEAQLEKSRLLSDRFSAERPKGSFSTLEIQRTEQGDSAMYLCASSLGSAEEGFFGPGTRLTVL.

The rearrangement uses TRBV10-1 and TRBJ2-1; D may be TRBD2 (6 bases). Trimming cost V 2 bases and J 6 bases, with 11 bases left between them. Germline CDR1 reads WNHNN; CDR2 reads SYGVQD (reference sequence). The length of the CDR3 is 14 residues. CDR3 sequence: CASSEGWGGNEQFF. DNA of the CDR3: TGCGCCAGCAGTGAGGGATGGGGAGGCAATGAGCAGTTCTTC.

The chain couples TRBV30 to TRBJ1-1, with D possibly matching TRBD1 (5 bases). The V gene's germline CDR1 is GTSNPN and CDR2 SVGIG (reference sequence). The CDR3 covers 13 residues. V was trimmed by 0 bases and J by 5 bases, leaving 10 bases between them. The CDR3, as DNA: TGTGCCTGGAGTGTACAGGTCAAGACTGAAGCTTTCTTT. Amino acids: CAWSVQVKTEAFF.

The V gene is TRBV28, the J gene TRBJ1-2; maybe TRBD1 (5 bases). Germline values: CDR1 MDHEN, CDR2 SYDVKM. The CDR3 spans 14 residues. The germline V and J ends were trimmed by 7 bases and 11 bases, with 23 bases remaining between them. The CDR3 spells CASTPPGEARGYTF. The CDR3 DNA reads TGTGCCAGCACCCCCCCGGGGGAGGCCCGGGGGTACACCTTC.

J is TRBJ2-3 and V is TRBV9; maybe TRBD2 (7 bases). Germline V gene lookup returns CDR1 SGDLS and CDR2 YYNGEE. Trimming took 2 bases from V and 6 from J, leaving 16 bases between them. CDR3 length equals 15 residues. The CDR3 bases are TGTGCCAGCAGCGTCGGTATACAGGGAGGGGATACGCAGTATTTT. Amino acids: CASSVGIQGGDTQYF.

V usage is TRBV3-2 and J usage is TRBJ2-7; the table calls TRBD1, which could not be checked here. TRBV3-2 is given as a pseudogene. This CDR3 region has 9 residues. CDR3 bases: TGTGCCAGCAGCCAAGGCGAACAGGTC. Amino acids: CASSQGEQV.

The genes are TRBV2 and TRBJ2-5; no clear D gene. This CDR3 comprises 12 residues. Germline V gives CDR1 SNHLY, CDR2 FYNNEI. Between the trimmed V and J ends, which lost 7 bases and 2 bases, there was a span of 8 bases. CDR3 sequence reads: CASKGWQETQYF. The CDR3 nucleotides are TGTGCCAGCAAAGGCTGGCAAGAGACCCAGTACTTC.

This clone occurred a few times. V is TRBV5-4 and J is TRBJ2-3; 7 bases line up with TRBD1. The length of the CDR3 is 16 residues. Germline trimming cut 2 bases from V and 0 bases from J; bases unmatched to any gene: 6. The germline CDR1 and CDR2 sequences are SGHNT and YYREEE (reference sequence). CDR3 amino acids: CASSFPGTASTDTQYF. Here the CDR3 DNA reads TGTGCCAGCAGCTTTCCCGGGACAGCTAGCACAGATACGCAGTATTTT.

This rearrangement joins TRBV6-1 to TRBJ2-7, with 7 positions matching TRBD1. This CDR3 region has 13 residues. From germline, CDR1 is MNHNS and CDR2 SASEGT. J lost 2 bases, V lost 6 bases, and 4 bases had no gene match. CDR3 in amino acids: CASSRDSTYEQYF. The CDR3 nucleotides read TGTGCCAGCAGCCGGGACAGCACCTACGAGCAGTACTTC.

This chain uses TRBV28 with TRBJ2-1; 13 bases match TRBD2. V gave up 8 bases and J gave up 9 bases; unmatched junction bases: 7. The CDR3 sequence is 14 residues long. The germline V gene encodes CDR1 MDHEN and CDR2 SYDVKM. CDR3 residues: CASGGLAGSSEQFF. The CDR3 DNA reads TGTGCCAGCGGGGGACTAGCGGGATCCAGTGAGCAGTTCTTC.

The V call is TRBV5-6, the J call TRBJ1-2; D unresolved. The germline V gene encodes CDR1 SGHDT and CDR2 YYEEEE. The V end was cut by 0 bases, the J end by 6 bases, with 6 bases between. The CDR3 runs 12 residues. The DNA of the CDR3 is TGTGCCAGCAGCTTGGAAAACCATGGCTACACCTTC. Its protein product is CASSLENHGYTF.

This clone is a singleton in its sample. The gene calls are TRBV6-5 and TRBJ1-5; D unclear. The CDR3 has 13 amino acids. The V gene lost 6 bases and the J gene lost 6 bases, with 12 bases spanning the gap. Germline V gives CDR1 MNHEY, CDR2 SVGAGI. CDR3 amino acids: CASSPTQSQPQHF. The CDR3, as DNA: TGTGCCAGCAGCCCCACCCAGAGTCAGCCCCAGCATTTT.

The chain combines TRBV29-1 with TRBJ2-3; D ambiguous. Germline V gene lookup returns CDR1 SQVTM and CDR2 ANQGSEA. This CDR3 has 13 amino acids. V lost 4 bases and J 0 bases, leaving 8 bases between the germline ends. CDR3 loop: CSVGVSSTDTQYF. Written as DNA, the CDR3 is TGCAGCGTTGGCGTATCTAGCACAGATACGCAGTATTTT.

The rearrangement uses TRBV2 and TRBJ2-1; TRBD1 matches at 9 bases. Unmatched junction bases numbered 0, after V lost 4 bases and J lost 8 bases. The germline V gene has CDR1 SNHLY and CDR2 FYNNEI. The CDR3 has 12 amino acids. The CDR3 nucleotides read TGTGCCAGCAGTGGGGACAGGGATGAGCAGTTCTTC. Translated, it gives CASSGDRDEQFF.

In its sample, this clone was seen many times. The chain recombines TRBV4-3 with TRBJ2-1; perhaps TRBD1 as D (5 bases). Germline V gene sequence: CDR1 LGHNA, CDR2 YSLEER. CDR3 length: 15 amino acids. V lost 0 bases and J 8 bases, leaving 14 bases between the germline ends. The CDR3, as DNA: TGCGCCAGCAGCCAAGATCACAGGCTTTATGATGAGCAGTTCTTC. Translated: CASSQDHRLYDEQFF.

The gene calls are TRBV5-1 and TRBJ2-7; the match to TRBD2 covers 10 bases. This CDR3 has 16 amino acids. Germline lookup yields CDR1 SGHRS and CDR2 YFSETQ. The V segment lost 4 bases and the J segment 2 bases; nucleotides outside the gene matches: 9. CDR3 loop: CASSPLAGGYAYEQYF. Written as DNA, the CDR3 is TGCGCCAGCAGCCCGTTAGCGGGGGGTTACGCCTACGAGCAGTACTTC.

The chain uses TRBV11-1 and TRBJ1-2; 8 nucleotides align to TRBD1. Germline CDR1 reads SGHAT; CDR2 reads FQDESV (reference sequence). CDR3 length: 14 amino acids. Trimming removed 2 bases from V and 6 bases from J; junction bases left unmatched: 5. For the CDR3, the DNA is TGTGCCAGCAGCTTATCGACAGGGGTTAATGGCTACACCTTC. This translates into CASSLSTGVNGYTF.

The chain links TRBV12-5 to TRBJ2-3; D gene uncertain. Between the trimmed V and J ends, which lost 7 bases and 4 bases, there was a span of 15 bases. CDR1 is LGHNT and CDR2 is FRNRAP in the germline V gene. This CDR3 is 14 amino acids long. DNA of the CDR3: TGTGCTAGTGTTAAGAGTAGCTCCGCAGATACGCAGTATTTT. It codes for CASVKSSSADTQYF.

The chain links TRBV5-1 to TRBJ2-5; tentatively, D is TRBD1 (5 bases). Germline CDR1 is SGHRS and CDR2 is YFSETQ. V dropped 1 base and J dropped 2 bases, with 9 bases sitting between them. The CDR3 runs to 14 residues. Here the CDR3 reads CASSLTAGQETQYF. The CDR3 DNA reads as TGCGCCAGCAGCTTGACGGCAGGGCAAGAGACCCAGTACTTC.

The chain recombines TRBV5-4 with TRBJ1-6, with no clear D. The V gene's germline CDR1 is SGHNT and CDR2 YYREEE (reference sequence). Trimming shortened V by 0 bases and J by 0 bases, and 7 bases separated the two germline ends. The CDR3 length is 16 residues. The CDR3 DNA reads as TGTGCCAGCAGCTTGGTTGGCAGCTCCTATAATTCACCCCTCCACTTT. Translation: CASSLVGSSYNSPLHF.

This clone was detected only a few times. This chain uses TRBV19 with TRBJ2-3; D uncertain. The CDR3 loop spans 13 amino acids. Germline V gene sequence: CDR1 LNHDA, CDR2 SQIVND (reference sequence). The V gene lost 5 bases and the J gene lost 4 bases, with 10 bases spanning the gap. The chain's CDR3 is CASSFVVPDTQYF. CDR3 coding DNA: TGTGCCAGTAGTTTCGTGGTCCCAGATACGCAGTATTTT.